The sequence of this T cell receptor (beta chain) was determined in a study of blood T cell repertoires in COVID-19. About the study: PBMCs, B-cell-depleted T cells, or T cells were the source of the cDNA or gDNA that made up the material.

Germline CDR1 and CDR2: MDHEN and SYDVKM. This CDR3 has 13 residues. V shed 4 bases and J shed 0 bases, with 6 bases lying between them. The data were produced by immunoSEQ multiplex PCR, yet TCRdb's version contains in-frame clones alone and is incomplete. The data hold about 240,000 clones, with 84% observed a single time. Sequencing was carried out using peripheral blood. The V gene is TRBV28, the J gene TRBJ1-2; D uncertain. The sequence derives from a man in his fifties with acute or convalescent COVID-19. The CDR3 bases are TGTGCCAGCAGTTCGGGAGCTAACTATGGCTACACCTTC. It yields the protein CASSSGANYGYTF.